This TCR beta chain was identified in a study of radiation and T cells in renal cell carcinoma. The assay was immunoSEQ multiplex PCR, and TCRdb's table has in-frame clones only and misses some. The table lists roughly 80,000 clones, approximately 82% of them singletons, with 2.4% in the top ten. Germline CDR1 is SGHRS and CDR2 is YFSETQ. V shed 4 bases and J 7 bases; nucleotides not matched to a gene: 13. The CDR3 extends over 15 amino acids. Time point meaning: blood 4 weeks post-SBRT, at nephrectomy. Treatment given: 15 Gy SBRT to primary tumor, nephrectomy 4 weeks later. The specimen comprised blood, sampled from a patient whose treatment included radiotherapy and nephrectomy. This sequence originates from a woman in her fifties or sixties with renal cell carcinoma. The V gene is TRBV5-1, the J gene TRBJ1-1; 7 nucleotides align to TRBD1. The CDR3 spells CASSDQRSGGHEAFF. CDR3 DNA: TGCGCCAGCAGCGATCAGCGGTCAGGGGGTCATGAAGCTTTCTTT.